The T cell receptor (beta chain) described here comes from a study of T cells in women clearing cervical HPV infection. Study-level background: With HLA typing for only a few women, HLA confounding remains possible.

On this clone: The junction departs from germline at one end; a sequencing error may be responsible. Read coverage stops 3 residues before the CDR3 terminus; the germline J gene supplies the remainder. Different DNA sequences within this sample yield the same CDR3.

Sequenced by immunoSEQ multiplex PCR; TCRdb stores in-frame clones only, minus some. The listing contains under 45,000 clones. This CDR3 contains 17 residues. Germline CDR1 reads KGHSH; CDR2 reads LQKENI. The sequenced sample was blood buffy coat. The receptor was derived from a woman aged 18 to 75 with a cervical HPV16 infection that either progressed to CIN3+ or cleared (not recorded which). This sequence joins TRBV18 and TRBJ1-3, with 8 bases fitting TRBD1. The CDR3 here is CASSPADRGRRGNTIYF. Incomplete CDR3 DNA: TGTGCCAGCTCACCAGCCGACAGGGGAAGGAGGGGAAACACA.